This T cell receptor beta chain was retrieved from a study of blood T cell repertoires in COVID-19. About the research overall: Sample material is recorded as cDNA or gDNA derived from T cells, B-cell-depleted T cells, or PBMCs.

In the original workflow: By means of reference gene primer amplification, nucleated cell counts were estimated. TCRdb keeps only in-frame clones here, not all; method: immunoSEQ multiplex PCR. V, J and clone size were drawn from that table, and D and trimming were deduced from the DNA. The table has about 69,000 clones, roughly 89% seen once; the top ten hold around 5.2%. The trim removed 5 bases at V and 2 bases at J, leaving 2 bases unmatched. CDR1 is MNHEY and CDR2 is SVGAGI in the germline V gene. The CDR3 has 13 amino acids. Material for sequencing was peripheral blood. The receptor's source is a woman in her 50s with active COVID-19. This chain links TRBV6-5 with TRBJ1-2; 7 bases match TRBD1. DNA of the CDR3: TGTGCCAGCAGTCCGACAGGGAACTATGGCTACACCTTC. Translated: CASSPTGNYGYTF.